The T cell receptor (beta chain) under discussion was sequenced for a study of T cell responses to AZD1222 COVID-19 vaccine. General study results and limits: Recipients of two AZD1222 doses showed rising Spike-specific TCR breadth and depth. Repertoires were obtained only post-peak T cell response. Within unmutated variant regions lay the reported targets of nearly half of spike-specific TCRs.

As concerns this clone: Its specificity is unknown.

Assay: immunoSEQ multiplex PCR; the TCRdb copy retains only in-frame clones and omits some. Of over 110,000 clones listed, around 90% are singletons. This sequence originates from an adult who received the AZD1222 COVID-19 vaccine. The source was peripheral blood, collected 28 days after the second AZD1222 dose.

CDR3 residues: CASSLTEALLNSPLHF. The CDR3 DNA follows: TGTGCCAGCAGTTTAACGGAGGCACTCCTTAATTCACCCCTCCACTTT. The chain uses TRBV28 and TRBJ1-6, with unresolved D. The V and J ends lost 2 bases and 6 bases respectively, with 14 bases between them. Germline V lookup: CDR1 MDHEN, CDR2 SYDVKM. The CDR3 is made up of 16 amino acids.